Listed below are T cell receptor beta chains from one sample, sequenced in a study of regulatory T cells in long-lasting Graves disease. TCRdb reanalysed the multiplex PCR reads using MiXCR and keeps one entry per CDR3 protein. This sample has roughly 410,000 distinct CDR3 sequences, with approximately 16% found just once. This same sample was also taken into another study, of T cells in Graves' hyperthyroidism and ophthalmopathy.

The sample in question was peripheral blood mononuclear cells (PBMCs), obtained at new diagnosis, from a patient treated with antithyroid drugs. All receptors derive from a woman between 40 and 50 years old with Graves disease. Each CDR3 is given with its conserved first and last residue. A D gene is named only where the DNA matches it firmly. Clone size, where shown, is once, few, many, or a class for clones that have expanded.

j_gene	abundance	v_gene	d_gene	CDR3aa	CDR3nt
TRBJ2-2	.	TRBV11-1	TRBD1	CASGYRGQGSGELFF	TGTGCCAGCGGTTATCGGGGACAGGGTTCCGGGGAGCTGTTTTTT
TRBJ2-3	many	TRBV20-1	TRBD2	CSASSGREVDTQYF	TGCAGTGCTAGTAGCGGGAGGGAAGTAGATACGCAGTATTTT
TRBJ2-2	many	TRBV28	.	CASSSDPTNTGELFF	TGTGCCAGCAGTTCCGACCCTACCAACACCGGGGAGCTGTTTTTT
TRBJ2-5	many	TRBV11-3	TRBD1	CASSPSWDRQETQYF	TGTGCCAGCAGCCCTAGCTGGGACAGACAAGAGACCCAGTACTTC
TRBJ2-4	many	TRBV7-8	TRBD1	CASSSPDRAPAKNIQYF	TGTGCCAGCAGCTCACCCGACAGGGCGCCTGCCAAAAACATTCAGTACTTC
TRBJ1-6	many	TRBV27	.	CASSLLRNSPLHF	TGTGCCAGCAGTTTACTCCGAAATTCACCCCTCCACTTT
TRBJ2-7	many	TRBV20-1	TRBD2	CSARDGLAGTYEQYF	TGCAGTGCTAGAGACGGACTAGCGGGTACCTACGAGCAGTACTTC
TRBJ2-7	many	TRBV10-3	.	CATKVPGATLREQYF	TGTGCCACCAAGGTCCCGGGCGCGACACTACGCGAGCAGTACTTC
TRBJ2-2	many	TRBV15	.	CATSRGFTGELFF	TGTGCCACCAGCAGAGGTTTTACCGGGGAGCTGTTTTTT
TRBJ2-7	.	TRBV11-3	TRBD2	CASSLEFSGSLNEQYF	TGTGCCAGCAGCTTAGAATTTAGCGGGAGTCTCAACGAGCAGTACTTC
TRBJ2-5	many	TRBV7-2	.	CASSLEAGLQETQYF	TGTGCCAGCAGCTTAGAGGCAGGCCTACAAGAGACCCAGTACTTC
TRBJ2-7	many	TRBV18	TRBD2	CASSRAGGGYEQYF	TGTGCCAGCTCACGAGCGGGAGGAGGCTACGAGCAGTACTTC
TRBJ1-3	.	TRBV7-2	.	CASSSAGLSGNTIYF	TGTGCCAGCAGCTCCGCGGGGCTCTCTGGAAACACCATATATTTT
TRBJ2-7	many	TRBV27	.	CASTKHMNPYEQYF	TGTGCCAGCACTAAACACATGAACCCCTACGAGCAGTACTTC
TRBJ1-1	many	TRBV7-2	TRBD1	CASSLGTGGLPEAFF	TGTGCCAGCAGCTTAGGTACAGGGGGTCTTCCTGAAGCTTTCTTT
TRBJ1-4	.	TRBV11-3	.	CASRGDGSGEKLFF	TGTGCCAGCAGGGGGGACGGTTCAGGAGAAAAACTGTTTTTT
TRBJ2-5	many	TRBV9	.	CASSGGGTETQYF	TGTGCCAGCAGCGGAGGCGGGACAGAGACCCAGTACTTC
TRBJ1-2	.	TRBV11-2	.	CASSLDGGPPGLPGGYTF	TGTGCCAGCAGCTTAGATGGAGGTCCCCCGGGACTCCCGGGGGGCTACACCTTC
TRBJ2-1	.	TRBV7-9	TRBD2	CASSLGGGTSGNEQFF	TGTGCCAGCAGCTTAGGCGGAGGGACTAGCGGGAATGAGCAGTTCTTC
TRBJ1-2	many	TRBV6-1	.	CASSWPPQVGDYGYTF	TGTGCCAGCTCCTGGCCCCCCCAGGTAGGGGACTATGGCTACACCTTC
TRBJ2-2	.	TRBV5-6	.	CASSLTSTGELFF	TGTGCCAGCAGCCTAACGAGCACCGGGGAGCTGTTTTTT
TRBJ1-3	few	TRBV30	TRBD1	CAWSGPPGQDIVDTIYF	TGTGCCTGGAGTGGTCCCCCGGGACAGGACATAGTTGACACCATATATTTT
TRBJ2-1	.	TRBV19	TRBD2	CASTPLTSGSRYNEQFF	TGTGCCAGTACCCCCTTGACTAGCGGGAGCAGGTACAATGAGCAGTTCTTC
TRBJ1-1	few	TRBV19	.	CASSMEKGTEAFF	TGTGCCAGTAGTATGGAGAAGGGCACTGAAGCTTTCTTT
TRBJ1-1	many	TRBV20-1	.	CSARRTGGGTEAFF	TGCAGTGCTAGACGTACAGGTGGAGGGACTGAAGCTTTCTTT
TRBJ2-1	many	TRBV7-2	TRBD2	CASSLGLAGVATHNEQFF	TGTGCCAGCAGCTTGGGACTAGCGGGAGTGGCCACTCACAATGAGCAGTTCTTC
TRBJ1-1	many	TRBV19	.	CASTILGSTPGVLVNTEAFF	TGTGCCAGTACTATTTTGGGCTCAACACCCGGAGTTTTAGTGAACACTGAAGCTTTCTTT
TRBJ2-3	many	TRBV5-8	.	CASSPRQSTDTQYF	TGTGCCAGCAGCCCCCGACAGAGCACAGATACGCAGTATTTT
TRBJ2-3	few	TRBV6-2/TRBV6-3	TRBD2	CASSYGTSGRGTDTQYF	TGTGCCAGCAGTTACGGGACTAGCGGGAGGGGCACAGATACGCAGTATTTT
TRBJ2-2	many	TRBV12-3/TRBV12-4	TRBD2	CASSSLAGSGELFF	TGTGCCAGCAGTTCGTTAGCGGGATCCGGGGAGCTGTTTTTT
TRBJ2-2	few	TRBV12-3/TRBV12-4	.	CASSFEGSGELFF	TGTGCCAGCAGTTTCGAGGGATCCGGGGAGCTGTTTTTT
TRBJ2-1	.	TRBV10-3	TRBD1	CASRGSGKDEQFF	TGTGCCAGCAGGGGGTCCGGTAAGGATGAGCAGTTCTTC
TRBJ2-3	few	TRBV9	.	CASSVEELGSIDTQYF	TGTGCCAGCAGCGTAGAGGAGCTAGGGAGCATAGATACGCAGTATTTT
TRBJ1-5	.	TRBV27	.	CASSLYGNQPRHF	TGTGCCAGCAGTTTATATGGGAATCAGCCCCGGCATTTT
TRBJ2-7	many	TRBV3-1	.	CASSQGRQPEQYF	TGTGCCAGCAGCCAGGGCAGACAGCCCGAGCAGTACTTC
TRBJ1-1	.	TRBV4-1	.	CASSPLQWGDGTEAFF	TGCGCCAGCAGCCCGTTGCAGTGGGGGGATGGGACTGAAGCTTTCTTT
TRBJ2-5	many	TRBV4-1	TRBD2	CASSQSGGNQETQYF	TGCGCCAGCAGCCAGAGCGGGGGCAACCAAGAGACCCAGTACTTC
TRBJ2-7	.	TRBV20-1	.	CSARKVGADEQYF	TGCAGTGCTAGAAAAGTCGGGGCGGACGAGCAGTACTTC
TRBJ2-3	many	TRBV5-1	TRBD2	CASSLGTSGAGTDTQYF	TGCGCCAGCAGCTTGGGGACTAGCGGGGCCGGCACAGATACGCAGTATTTT